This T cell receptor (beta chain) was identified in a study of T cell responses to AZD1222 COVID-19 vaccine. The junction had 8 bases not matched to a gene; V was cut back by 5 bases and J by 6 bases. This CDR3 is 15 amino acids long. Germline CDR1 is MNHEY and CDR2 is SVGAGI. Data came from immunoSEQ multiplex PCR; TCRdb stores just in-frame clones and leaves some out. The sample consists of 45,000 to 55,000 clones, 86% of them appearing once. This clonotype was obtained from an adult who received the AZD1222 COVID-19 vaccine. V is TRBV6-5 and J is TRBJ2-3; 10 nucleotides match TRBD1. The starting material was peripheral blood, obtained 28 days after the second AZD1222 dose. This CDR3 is CASSPDRGRVDTQYF. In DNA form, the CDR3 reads TGTGCCAGCAGTCCTGACAGGGGGCGTGTGGATACGCAGTATTTT.